A single T cell receptor (beta chain) is shown here with its context. What it recognizes is unknown. The sample is drawn from a study of cytomegalovirus exposure and HLA in healthy donors. Vbeta (60) and Jbeta (13) primers were used in the PCR. Using immunoSEQ multiplex PCR, the repertoire was profiled, and TCRdb retains in-frame clones only, with some absent. This listing includes 60,000 to 75,000 clones. Study-wide results and limits: TCR association rates varied by HLA locus in a later analysis, with DRB1 highest and HLA-C lowest. Overall, approximately 150 TCR beta chains were annotated as cytomegalovirus-associated.

From germline, CDR1 is MDHEN and CDR2 SYDVKM. The CDR3 runs to 13 residues. The junction had 3 bases not matched to a gene; V was cut back by 6 bases and J by 2 bases. The clonotype comes from a woman aged 25 to 45 in good health and CMV-seronegative. Material: PBMCs. The chain uses TRBV28 and TRBJ1-2; 7 nucleotides align to TRBD1. CDR3: CASRPTGNYGYTF. CDR3 sequence (DNA): TGTGCCAGCAGACCGACAGGGAACTATGGCTACACCTTC.